The present entry profiles one T cell receptor beta chain with its context. The data derive from a study of blood T cell repertoires in COVID-19. On the study more broadly: There were acute and convalescent COVID-19 samples, and they came from the United States, Italy and Spain. T cells, B-cell-depleted T cells, or PBMCs provided the cDNA or gDNA that served as material.

Original methodology: Estimates of nucleated cell counts were drawn from the amplification of reference gene primers. Here immunoSEQ multiplex PCR was the method, and the copy in TCRdb shows in-frame clones only, minus some. Clone size and the V and J calls come from that table; the DNA yielded D and trimming. The sample lists approximately 70,000 clones; 81% were seen once. This CDR3 has 14 amino acids. Trimming shortened V by 3 bases and J by 0 bases, and 10 bases separated the two germline ends. The germline V gene has CDR1 SGHDT and CDR2 YYEEEE. The sequencing sample was made of peripheral blood. V usage is TRBV5-6 and J usage is TRBJ2-7; unclear D gene. The TCR originated in a woman in her seventies with acute or convalescent COVID-19. As DNA, the CDR3 is TGTGCCAGCAGCTCCCTAAGGAGCTCCTACGAGCAGTACTTC. Translated: CASSSLRSSYEQYF.